This T cell receptor (beta chain) was documented in a study of T cell clones after liver transplantation. Study-level background: Samples came from ITN030ST, which attempted immunosuppression withdrawal within 2 years of liver transplantation. TCRbeta sequencing after a pre-transplant mixed lymphocyte reaction identified graft-donor-reactive clones, later tracked in post-transplant blood. Pre-transplant mixed lymphocyte reactions yielded third-party-reactive TCRbeta sequences as comparators for graft-donor-reactive sequences. Apart from a few HCV-positive recipients, transplants were for non-autoimmune, non-viral reasons.

The CDR3 runs 16 residues. Looked up from germline, CDR1 is SGHRS and CDR2 is YFSETQ. Between the trimmed V and J ends, which lost 4 bases and 2 bases, there was a span of 17 bases. Produced via immunoSEQ multiplex PCR; TCRdb's table is partial and in-frame only. This table has about 120,000 clones, approximately 90% appearing once. The sequenced sample was CD4+ T cells from blood, obtained 12 months after liver transplant. The gene calls are TRBV5-1 and TRBJ2-3; D ambiguous. This receptor was obtained from a human patient who received a liver transplant. Some T cells may have come from the graft donor. The CDR3: CASSPGLEYNTDTQYF. In DNA form, the CDR3 reads TGCGCCAGCAGCCCAGGTCTAGAGTACAACACAGATACGCAGTATTTT.